This entry lists 22 T cell receptor beta chains sequenced from one sample in a study of blood T cell repertoires in COVID-19. Repertoires were generated with immunoSEQ multiplex PCR, while TCRdb's copy carries only in-frame clones and drops some. The sample shows some 240,000 clones, around 83% of them seen only once. The source material was peripheral blood. The receptors originated from a woman aged 40-49 years who had recovered from COVID-19.

This clone was seen a handful of times. The rearrangement links TRBV5-6 to TRBJ1-5; a weak D match, TRBD1 (6 bases). Trimming shortened V by 2 bases and J by 9 bases, and 18 bases separated the two germline ends. Germline-derived CDR1 and CDR2 are SGHDT and YYEEEE. The CDR3 is 15 amino acids. CDR3 bases: TGTGCCAGCAGCTTAGACGGGGGGCTCAATAGGCCCCAGCATTTT. Its translation is CASSLDGGLNRPQHF.

The chain employs TRBV11-2 and TRBJ1-2; D remains unclear. The CDR3 is made up of 14 amino acids. In germline, CDR1 is SGHAT, CDR2 FQNNGV. V was pared by 3 bases and J by 7 bases, with 15 bases between. The CDR3 nucleotides are TGTGCCAGCAGCTTGAGACGGGAATCGTCTGGCTACACCTTC. This codes for CASSLRRESSGYTF.

The rearrangement uses TRBV13 and TRBJ2-7; D might be TRBD1 (5 bases). Germline CDR1 is PRHDT and CDR2 is FYEKMQ (reference sequence). The CDR3 extends over 13 amino acids. The V end lost 3 bases, the J end lost 2 bases, and 8 bases lay between the germline ends. In DNA, the CDR3 is TGTGCCAGCAGCTTCGGCAGGGCCTACGAGCAGTACTTC. Protein product: CASSFGRAYEQYF.

This clone was seen only a few times. CDR3 region: CASSSRSPYEQYF. The CDR3 DNA follows: TGTGCCAGCAGCTCGAGATCACCCTACGAGCAGTACTTC. The chain combines TRBV7-3 with TRBJ2-7; D gene unclear. Germline V gene sequence: CDR1 SGHTA, CDR2 FQGTGA. Trimming shortened V by 4 bases and J by 2 bases, and 9 bases separated the two germline ends. This CDR3 is 13 amino acids long.

This chain connects TRBV29-1 to TRBJ1-1; tentatively, D is TRBD1 (6 bases). The CDR3 consists of 13 residues. V lost 7 bases and J lost 1, with 13 bases in between. Per germline, CDR1 SQVTM and CDR2 ANQGSEA. CDR3 nucleotides: TGCAGCGCCAAACAGGGAAGGAACACTGAAGCTTTCTTT. It encodes CSAKQGRNTEAFF.

This chain joins TRBV4-3 and TRBJ1-3; the D is unclear. CDR3 size: 13 residues. Germline V gene lookup returns CDR1 LGHNA and CDR2 YSLEER. V was pared by 0 bases and J by 4 bases, with 4 bases between. The CDR3 DNA is TGCGCCAGCAGCCAAGACTTCGGAAACACCATATATTTT. Encoded protein: CASSQDFGNTIYF.

The chain couples TRBV18 to TRBJ2-7; 10 nucleotides line up with TRBD1. Trimming at V came to 3 bases and at J to 2 bases, leaving 1 base not matched to a gene. The germline V gene encodes CDR1 KGHSH and CDR2 LQKENI. The CDR3 is 14 residues long. This chain's CDR3 is CASSPTGGTYEQYF. The CDR3 nucleotides are TGTGCCAGCTCACCGACAGGGGGCACCTACGAGCAGTACTTC.

The gene calls are TRBV7-8 and TRBJ2-3, with 9 bases aligning to TRBD2. This CDR3 has 15 residues. Losses at the gene ends were 2 bases for V and 4 bases for J; bases not matched to a gene: 4. Looked up from germline, CDR1 is SGHVS and CDR2 is FQNEAQ. In DNA, the CDR3 is TGTGCCAGCAGCTTATCTGTAGCGGGGGCAGATACGCAGTATTTT. It is translated as CASSLSVAGADTQYF.

V gene TRBV7-9 combines with J gene TRBJ1-3; TRBD1 is a possible D gene (6 bases). The CDR3 runs to 17 residues. V shed 0 bases and J shed 1 base, with 13 bases lying between them. Germline values: CDR1 SEHNR, CDR2 FQNEAQ (reference sequence). CDR3 DNA: TGTGCCAGCAGCTTAGCGCGGGGGCCCATATCTGGAAACACCATATATTTT. Residues: CASSLARGPISGNTIYF.

The chain uses TRBV5-6 and TRBJ2-7, with 7 bases lining up with TRBD1. With V trimmed by 0 bases and J by 5 bases, 11 bases remained unmatched. Looked up from germline, CDR1 is SGHDT and CDR2 is YYEEEE. CDR3 length equals 16 residues. This chain's CDR3 is CASSLVSQGVRNEQYF. The CDR3 region has the DNA TGTGCCAGCAGCTTGGTATCCCAGGGGGTTCGCAACGAGCAGTACTTC.

This clone showed up just once. The V and J genes are TRBV5-5 and TRBJ1-2, with D unclear. Germline CDR1 reads SGHKS; CDR2 reads YYEKEE (reference sequence). This CDR3 has 14 residues. Trimming pared 5 bases from V and 2 bases from J, leaving 13 bases between. CDR3 sequence (DNA): TGTGCCAGCAGTCCCACGGTGATGAACTATGGCTACACCTTC. Encoded protein: CASSPTVMNYGYTF.

The rearrangement joins TRBV5-1 to TRBJ1-1, with D perhaps TRBD1 (5 bases). The V end lost 0 bases, the J end lost 5 bases, and 14 bases lay between the germline ends. CDR3 size: 15 residues. CDR1 and CDR2 from the germline V gene are SGHRS and YFSETQ. CDR3 in DNA: TGCGCCAGCAGCTTGGAGGGGATGCTAAGGACTGAAGCTTTCTTT. As protein: CASSLEGMLRTEAFF.

The chain joins TRBV11-3 to TRBJ2-5; weak D call: TRBD2 (6 bases). Germline V CDR1 and CDR2: SGHNT, YENEEA. Trimming cost V 0 bases and J 12 bases, with 14 bases left between them. The length of the CDR3 is 13 residues. The CDR3 reads CASSLDGGLRKYF. The CDR3 nucleotides are TGTGCCAGCAGCTTAGATGGAGGGCTCCGAAAGTACTTC.

V is TRBV6-6 and J is TRBJ1-5; 8 nucleotides match TRBD1. The CDR3 loop spans 14 amino acids. The germline gives CDR1 MNHNY, CDR2 SVGAGI (reference sequence). The V gene end was trimmed by 5 bases and the J gene end by 6 bases; junction bases not matched to a gene: 6. The CDR3 nucleotides read TGTGCCAGCAGTGTGACAGGGGTGGGTCAGCCCCAGCATTTT. Protein sequence: CASSVTGVGQPQHF.

This chain links TRBV18 with TRBJ2-1; TRBD2 matches 9 bases. Germline CDR1 is KGHSH and CDR2 is LQKENI. This CDR3 region has 16 residues. Germline trimming cut 1 base from V and 7 bases from J; bases unmatched to any gene: 8. The CDR3 nucleotides read TGTGCCAGCTCACCACGGCGGGGGGGCATTGTAAATGAGCAGTTCTTC. It translates to CASSPRRGGIVNEQFF.

This rearrangement joins TRBV6-6 to TRBJ1-1; 10 bases are a match to TRBD1. CDR3 length: 16 residues. Trimming took 6 bases from V and 1 from J; bases not matched to a gene: 8. From germline, CDR1 is MNHNY and CDR2 SVGAGI (reference sequence). The CDR3 protein is CASSRTGGSSNTEAFF. CDR3 DNA sequence: TGTGCCAGCAGCCGGACAGGGGGTTCGTCGAACACTGAAGCTTTCTTT.

The chain joins TRBV29-1 to TRBJ2-5; TRBD2 matches at 9 bases. From germline, CDR1 is SQVTM and CDR2 ANQGSEA. The J segment lost 0 bases and the V segment lost 3 bases, leaving 14 bases of the junction unmatched. The CDR3 loop spans 18 amino acids. For the CDR3, the DNA is TGCAGCGTTGATTGGGTCTCGAGGCGGGGGGGAGACCAAGAGACCCAGTACTTC. Protein sequence: CSVDWVSRRGGDQETQYF.

The CDR3 loop is CASSLEASGFTF. In DNA form, the CDR3 reads TGTGCCAGCAGCTTAGAAGCGTCAGGGTTCACCTTC. V is TRBV11-2 and J is TRBJ1-2; tentative D call: TRBD1 (5 bases). The CDR3 runs to 12 residues. The V end lost 0 bases, the J end lost 13 bases, and 12 bases lay between the germline ends. Germline CDR1 and CDR2: SGHAT and FQNNGV.

The V gene is TRBV28, the J gene TRBJ1-2; D is unresolved. V dropped 2 bases and J dropped 9 bases, with 16 bases sitting between them. The V gene's germline CDR1 is MDHEN and CDR2 SYDVKM. CDR3 length equals 14 residues. The CDR3 bases are TGTGCCAGCAGTTTAGAGAGGCCCGAAAATAGCTACACCTTC. Translation gives CASSLERPENSYTF.

The V call is TRBV6-5, the J call TRBJ2-2; TRBD1 aligns across 10 bases. In germline, CDR1 is MNHEY, CDR2 SVGAGI. V gave up 8 bases and J gave up 6 bases; unmatched junction bases: 6. CDR3 length equals 14 residues. CDR3 protein: CASGWDRGAGELFF. The CDR3 DNA reads as TGTGCCAGCGGATGGGACAGGGGAGCCGGGGAGCTGTTTTTT.

This chain links TRBV6-2 or TRBV6-3 with TRBJ1-6; D is ambiguous. Germline-derived CDR1 and CDR2 are MNHEY and SVGEGT. The V gene lost 2 bases and the J gene lost 6 bases, with 8 bases spanning the gap. This CDR3 spans 14 amino acids. In DNA, the CDR3 is TGTGCCAGCAGTTACGTGGCAGTTAATTCACCCCTCCACTTT. Protein: CASSYVAVNSPLHF.

The rearrangement joins TRBV10-1 to TRBJ1-2; no clear D gene. This CDR3 has 11 residues. Deletions cut 5 bases from V and 4 bases from J, with 5 bases between. CDR1 WNHNN and CDR2 SYGVQD come from the germline V gene (reference sequence). The CDR3 DNA reads TGCGCCAGCAGTCCATTCTATGGCTACACCTTC. Residues: CASSPFYGYTF.